These 10 T cell receptor beta chains were sequenced from one sample in a study of shared clonotypes between healthy human individuals. Assay used: immunoSEQ multiplex PCR; TCRdb lists only in-frame clones, some missing. This sample has about 680,000 clones; about 90% occur once, and the top ten carry about 24%. Naive CD8 populations comprised CD45RO-negative cells positively selected for CCR7, excluding terminally differentiated effector memory CD45RA+ cells. The sequenced material came from naive CD8+ T cells sorted from blood. These receptors were taken from a man aged 25 to 40 in good health.

J is TRBJ2-5 and V is TRBV27; D is unclear. The CDR3 extends over 14 amino acids. V shed 1 base and J shed 5 bases, with 11 bases lying between them. Per the germline V gene, CDR1 is MNHEY and CDR2 is SMNVEV (reference sequence). CDR3 region: CASSLLGSRETQYF. The CDR3 coding sequence is TGTGCCAGCAGTTTATTGGGGTCCCGGGAGACCCAGTACTTC.

The rearrangement links TRBV4-3 to TRBJ2-7; D ambiguous. Germline assignment: CDR1 LGHNA and CDR2 YSLEER. This CDR3 contains 14 residues. V lost 0 bases and J 3 bases, leaving 9 bases between the germline ends. The CDR3 loop is CASSQEVPDYEQYF. DNA for the CDR3: TGCGCCAGCAGCCAAGAAGTACCCGACTACGAGCAGTACTTC.

The chain joins TRBV7-6 to TRBJ1-1; possible D gene TRBD1, 5 bases. The germline V gene encodes CDR1 SGHVS and CDR2 FNYEAQ. CDR3 length: 12 amino acids. Trimming removed 5 bases from V and 7 bases from J, with 11 bases in between. DNA for the CDR3: TGTGCCAGCAGCCACCCAGGGATTGAAGCTTTCTTT. Its translation is CASSHPGIEAFF.

This clone turned up a few times. The chain recombines TRBV19 with TRBJ1-3, with D perhaps TRBD1 (5 bases). There are 15 residues in the CDR3. The germline V and J ends were trimmed by 9 bases and 3 bases, with 18 bases remaining between them. Germline V gene lookup returns CDR1 LNHDA and CDR2 SQIVND (reference sequence). The CDR3 reads CASLDNWAGGNTIYF. CDR3 nucleotides: TGTGCCAGCCTGGACAACTGGGCGGGTGGAAACACCATATATTTT. Together with reference TRBV19 and TRBJ1-3, the CDR3 gives the full variable domain: DGGITQSPKYLFRKEGQNVTLSCEQNLNHDAMYWYRQDPGQGLRLIYYSQIVNDFQKGDIAEGYSVSREKKESFPLTVTSAQKNPTAFYLCASLDNWAGGNTIYFGEGSWLTVV.

This chain uses TRBV27 with TRBJ1-5; D is uncertain. Germline loops: CDR1 MNHEY, CDR2 SMNVEV (reference sequence). This CDR3 region has 14 residues. Trimming cost V 6 bases and J 4 bases, with 13 bases left between them. CDR3 sequence reads: CASRIGARNQPQHF. The CDR3 region has the DNA TGTGCCAGCAGGATCGGCGCACGGAATCAGCCCCAGCATTTT.

This chain links TRBV28 with TRBJ2-2; D is possibly TRBD1 (5 bases). The CDR3 sequence is 14 residues long. Germline CDR1 MDHEN, CDR2 SYDVKM. Deletions cut 6 bases from V and 0 bases from J, with 8 bases between. The CDR3 spells CASSSQANTGELFF. CDR3 DNA: TGTGCCAGCAGCTCACAGGCGAACACCGGGGAGCTGTTTTTT.

V and J are TRBV29-1 and TRBJ2-5, with 8 bases aligning to TRBD1. Germline CDR1 SQVTM, CDR2 ANQGSEA. CDR3 length: 13 residues. With 5 bases clipped from V and 2 bases from J, the junction kept 4 bases outside the gene matches. The DNA for the CDR3 is TGCAGCGTTAGGACAGGGTTGCAAGAGACCCAGTACTTC. Protein: CSVRTGLQETQYF.

The rearrangement uses TRBV5-4 and TRBJ2-7; 9 positions match TRBD2. The CDR3 loop spans 16 amino acids. The V gene's germline CDR1 is SGHNT and CDR2 YYREEE (reference sequence). V gave up 1 base and J gave up 3 bases; unmatched junction bases: 8. CDR3 region: CASSLRLGTSFYEQYF. Written as DNA, the CDR3 is TGTGCCAGCAGCTTGAGGTTAGGGACTAGCTTCTACGAGCAGTACTTC.

V and J are TRBV7-3 and TRBJ1-1, with 7 nucleotides matching TRBD1. Per germline, CDR1 SGHTA and CDR2 FQGTGA. The CDR3 has 13 amino acids. V trimming: 4 bases; J trimming: 4 bases; junction bases outside the gene matches: 3. CDR3 in amino acids: CASSWTGGTEAFF. The CDR3 DNA sequence: TGTGCCAGCAGCTGGACAGGCGGCACTGAAGCTTTCTTT.

The V call is TRBV27, the J call TRBJ1-1, with no clear D. Looked up from germline, CDR1 is MNHEY and CDR2 is SMNVEV (reference sequence). The CDR3 runs to 13 residues. Trimming left V 4 bases short and J 2 bases short, with 8 bases between. As DNA, the CDR3 is TGTGCCAGCAGTTCGGGCCTCAACACTGAAGCTTTCTTT. Its protein product is CASSSGLNTEAFF.